This TCR beta chain was captured by sequencing in a study of blood T cell repertoires in COVID-19. Whole-study context: The origin of the acute and convalescent COVID-19 samples was the United States, Italy and Spain. PBMCs, B-cell-depleted T cells, or T cells provided the cDNA or gDNA that made up the material.

In the original analysis: Amplification from reference gene primers served as the basis for estimated nucleated cell counts. This table comes from immunoSEQ multiplex PCR, and its TCRdb copy is limited to in-frame clones, with some not included. Clone size and the V and J calls come from that table; the DNA yielded D and trimming. The table has about 140,000 clones, over 65% seen once. What was sequenced was peripheral blood. The sequence was obtained from a man over 45 with acute or convalescent COVID-19.

CDR3 DNA sequence: TGTGCCAGCAGCTTAGCCAGCCCCGGAGTTAACTATGGCTACACCTTC. Translation: CASSLASPGVNYGYTF. This chain uses TRBV11-2 with TRBJ1-2; D is uncertain. The CDR3 runs to 16 residues. Trimming stripped 1 base from V and 1 base from J, with 13 bases between. From germline, CDR1 is SGHAT and CDR2 FQNNGV.